The entry below gives a single TCR beta chain sequence along with its context. No antigen is known for it. Patients picked for sequencing had shown CD8+CD57+ cell expansion detected by flow cytometry. Patient blood was sampled before any therapy had been received. V trimming: 8 bases; J trimming: 5 bases; junction bases outside the gene matches: 7. The CDR3 has 13 amino acids. From germline, CDR1 is SQVTM and CDR2 ANQGSEA. The sample originates from a study of CD8+CD57+ T cells in acquired aplastic anemia. Overall study: The DNA of sorted CD4+ and CD8+ cells averaged roughly 3 ug.

Genomic DNA constituted the template upon which TCR beta VDJ and CDR3 profiling was performed. TCRdb ran MiXCR on the reads and lists one entry per CDR3 protein. The sample yields about 190,000 distinct CDR3 sequences, around half seen once. Findings and caveats of the study: Patients and controls shared 25 to 35 CD8+ CDR3 sequences, highly expressed in patients. Any difference that existed in CD8+ Simpson's diversity between patients and controls was not significant.

The sequenced sample consisted of sorted CD4+, CD8+, or CD8+CD57+ T cells (not recorded which) from PBMCs. This receptor was taken from a human donor with aplastic anemia. The chain combines TRBV29-1 with TRBJ1-2, with 11 positions matching TRBD1. CDR3 coding DNA: TGCAGCTTGATGGGGACAGGGGGATATGGCTACACCTTC. It is translated as CSLMGTGGYGYTF. Together with reference TRBV29-1 and TRBJ1-2, the CDR3 gives the full variable domain: SAVISQKPSRDICQRGTSLTIQCQVDSQVTMMFWYRQQPGQSLTLIATANQGSEATYESGFVIDKFPISRPNLTFSTLTVSNMSPEDSSIYLCSLMGTGGYGYTFGSGTRLTVV.